This is a list of T cell receptor beta chains from one sample in a study of cytomegalovirus exposure and HLA in healthy donors. Method: immunoSEQ multiplex PCR; TCRdb's copy keeps in-frame clones and lacks some. Of some 150,000 clones in the sample, 80% are singletons; the top ten hold around 1.3%. The material sequenced was PBMCs. Every receptor here comes from a female donor in good health and CMV-seronegative. Both conserved end residues are part of each CDR3. Fields, in order: J gene, clone size, V gene, CDR3 length, D gene, CDR3 protein, CDR3 DNA. A D gene is named only where the DNA matches it firmly. A clone size is listed for some rows: how often the clone was seen (once, few, many), or a class if it is expanded.

TRBJ2-7 . TRBV5-6 15 . CASSSDNPLTYEQYF TGTGCCAGCAGCTCGGACAACCCCCTGACCTACGAGCAGTACTTC
TRBJ2-7 once TRBV5-4 12 . CASSLGRYEQYF TGTGCCAGCAGCTTGGGCAGATACGAGCAGTACTTC
TRBJ2-1 . TRBV6-1 15 . CASSRTDGLRNEQFF TGTGCCAGCAGTCGAACAGACGGTCTTAGAAATGAGCAGTTCTTC
TRBJ1-1 . TRBV30 14 . CAWSPGLRGTEAFF TGTGCCTGGAGCCCCGGCTTACGGGGAACTGAAGCTTTCTTT
TRBJ2-3 once TRBV10-2 15 TRBD2 CASAKTSGDTDTQYF TGCGCCAGCGCGAAAACTAGCGGGGACACAGATACGCAGTATTTT
TRBJ2-7 . TRBV5-1 13 TRBD1 CASTPAPGGEQYF TGCGCCAGCACCCCCGCCCCAGGGGGCGAGCAGTACTTC
TRBJ2-1 . TRBV27 12 . CASSPPGNEQFF TGTGCCAGCAGCCCCCCGGGCAATGAGCAGTTCTTC
TRBJ2-3 . TRBV5-1 19 TRBD2 CASSSTGLAGGRATDTQYF TGCGCCAGCAGCTCTACCGGACTAGCGGGAGGGCGGGCCACAGATACGCAGTATTTT
TRBJ2-7 . TRBV5-4 14 TRBD2 CASSPGTSGREQYF TGTGCCAGCAGCCCCGGGACTAGCGGGAGGGAGCAGTACTTC
TRBJ1-1 . TRBV27 14 . CASRPPNTDTEAFF TGTGCCAGCAGGCCCCCAAATACGGACACTGAAGCTTTCTTT
TRBJ1-1 . TRBV5-8 11 . CASSSDTEAFF TGTGCCAGCAGCTCCGACACTGAAGCTTTCTTT
TRBJ2-1 . TRBV7-9 16 TRBD2 CASSSEREESKHEQFF TGTGCCAGCAGCTCAGAGCGGGAGGAGAGTAAGCATGAGCAGTTCTTC
TRBJ2-5 . TRBV6-1 16 . CASSVLGTGEQETQYF TGTGCCAGCAGTGTCTTAGGAACAGGTGAACAAGAGACCCAGTACTTC
TRBJ2-1 . TRBV2 13 TRBD2 CATRGGSYNEQFF TGTGCCACTCGGGGGGGTTCCTACAATGAGCAGTTCTTC
TRBJ1-4 . TRBV27 14 TRBD1 CASSPGTGNEKLFF TGTGCCAGCAGTCCCGGGACAGGGAACGAAAAACTGTTTTTT
TRBJ1-1 . TRBV6-1 18 . CASSEGGAQRSLGTEAFF TGTGCCAGCAGTGAAGGGGGAGCACAAAGGTCCTTGGGCACTGAAGCTTTCTTT
TRBJ1-2 . TRBV7-6 15 . CASSSNRPSWDGYTF TGTGCCAGCAGCTCGAACAGGCCGAGTTGGGATGGCTACACCTTC
TRBJ1-5 . TRBV21-1 16 . CASSNEGIYSNQPQHF TGTGCCAGCAGCAACGAGGGAATCTATAGCAATCAGCCCCAGCATTTT
TRBJ1-1 few TRBV20-1 11 . CSARATAEAFF TGCAGTGCTAGAGCAACAGCTGAAGCTTTCTTT
TRBJ1-1 few TRBV10-2 18 . CASSESIGGFGADTEAFF TGCGCCAGCAGTGAGTCTATTGGGGGGTTTGGGGCTGACACTGAAGCTTTCTTT
TRBJ2-7 . TRBV2 16 . CASSERYAGGAGEQYF TGTGCCAGCAGTGAAAGGTACGCAGGCGGAGCGGGCGAGCAGTACTTC
TRBJ2-2 . TRBV9 19 TRBD2 CASSVGVTSGRENTGELFF TGTGCCAGCAGCGTAGGAGTAACTAGCGGGAGAGAGAACACCGGGGAGCTGTTTTTT
TRBJ2-7 once TRBV6-6 14 . CASSTEAGPYEQYF TGTGCCAGCAGCACGGAGGCGGGGCCCTACGAGCAGTACTTC
TRBJ2-5 few TRBV5-4 16 . CASSFGTQGRQETQYF TGTGCCAGCAGCTTCGGGACACAGGGAAGGCAAGAGACCCAGTACTTC
TRBJ2-1 few TRBV10-2 16 . CASRDPSDLSYNEQFF TGCGCCAGCAGAGACCCTAGCGACCTCTCCTACAATGAGCAGTTCTTC
TRBJ1-3 . TRBV25-1 16 . CASSFGLGQAGNTIYF TGTGCCAGCAGTTTCGGCCTGGGCCAGGCTGGAAACACCATATATTTT
TRBJ2-1 . TRBV4-1 13 . CASSQDQRLEQFF TGCGCCAGCAGCCAAGATCAGCGTCTCGAGCAGTTCTTC
TRBJ2-1 . TRBV19 18 TRBD2 CASRRTSSGGRSYNEQFF TGTGCCAGTAGGCGGACCTCTAGCGGGGGACGCTCCTACAATGAGCAGTTCTTC
TRBJ2-2 once TRBV18 14 . CASSPVRESGELFF TGTGCCAGCTCACCAGTGAGGGAGTCCGGGGAGCTGTTTTTT
TRBJ1-5 . TRBV6-6 15 TRBD1 CASSMGQGKNQPQHF TGTGCCAGCAGTATGGGACAGGGAAAGAATCAGCCCCAGCATTTT